This TCR beta chain was identified during a study of cytomegalovirus exposure and HLA in healthy donors (dated by TCRdb to 2015 to 2018). Looking at the study overall: An earlier analysis of more than 550 of the donors reported 250 to 300 Gb of sequence data and 117 million unique TCR beta sequences obtained from some 200 million T cells. Approximately 300 gigabases of sequencing data and tens of millions of unique TCR sequences were included in an early release covering roughly 600 HLA-typed donors. The genetic ancestry cluster associated with self-reported Caucasian donors included 65% to 90% of the 398 genotyped donors. The study aimed to test whether cataloging public T cell receptors could reveal signatures of past pathogen exposure. The study profiled the T cell repertoires of around 700 subjects by immunosequencing and related them to cytomegalovirus serostatus. A separate validation cohort of over 95 different subjects was used in addition to the roughly 670-subject first cohort. To predict cytomegalovirus infection status, the study brought together high-throughput TCR immunosequencing, statistical association of individual TCRs with disease status, and machine learning. A later analysis re-analyzed previously published TCR beta repertoires from about 730 donors and added high-resolution HLA genotyping to study TCR occurrence patterns. Rather than drawing on any new phenotypic data, the later analysis identified candidate immune exposures from TCR beta sequences and the way those sequences occurred across donors. In an earlier analysis of 587 of the donors, high-throughput TCR beta sequencing was used to judge whether each TCR beta V gene segment behaved as functional or pseudogenic. Alongside the repertoire data, information on donor age, sex, ethnicity and CMV serostatus was compiled. A later genetic analysis took genome-wide SNP genotypes for about 55% of the 666 donors and used that subset as a discovery cohort. Every repertoire in the discovery cohort had been generated on one and the same sequencing platform. HLA typing covered class I and class II loci at four-digit resolution. Typing coverage varied by locus: roughly 629-640 donors for A, B, C, DRB1 and DQB1; roughly 510 for DQA1; about 570 for DPA1; about 450 for DPB1. About 5 DR-DQ haplotypes were handled as single units for association and clustering, since linkage in the cohort was strong. Across some 400 genotyped donors of the cohort, an average of about 240,000 unique TCR beta nucleotide sequences per donor were sequenced, and roughly 20% of those sequences were non-productive.

CDR1 and CDR2, looked up from the germline V gene, are SGHRS and YFSETQ. From the cysteine up to the phenylalanine, the CDR3 has a length of 13 residues. Of the read, only the CDR3 DNA is kept; its 39 bases are in frame from base 1. The junction carries 6 bases between V and J, which are trimmed by 4 bases and 1 base respectively. The protocol used for the library was the immunoSEQ multiplex PCR assay. For the multiplex PCR, a mixture combining 60 forward primers for TCR Vbeta segments and 13 reverse primers for TCR Jbeta segments was used. The CDR3 region of rearranged TCR beta genes was amplified from genomic DNA with a multiplex PCR assay. The amplified TCR beta libraries were sequenced on the Illumina HiSeq System as 87-base-pair reads. The paper's processing steps were these. A later analysis tallied about 77 million unique TCR beta chains across the approximately 670 repertoires, and roughly 11 million of those chains were shared by two or more donors. Raw reads were error-corrected and collapsed into unique sequences by a nearest-neighbor algorithm in which closely related sequences were merged to remove PCR and sequencing errors. Alignment of CDR3 sequences to IMGT reference sequences was used to assign V, D and J gene segments. For a sequence to be retained, a match of at least six nucleotides was required to both a V gene segment and a J gene segment. Rearrangements were called productive when the CDR3 lacked stop codons and stayed in frame with V and J; all others were non-productive. CDR3 was defined by IMGT convention, running from the second conserved V-encoded cysteine to the conserved J-encoded phenylalanine. The earlier analysis of roughly 590 of the donors excluded any sequence lacking an unambiguous match to a single V gene segment. In an earlier analysis of 450 to 750 of the donors, a V segment was called functional when productive rearrangements were above 56.7%, and segregating when the standard deviation between donors exceeded 5%. A statistical classification framework was developed to diagnose cytomegalovirus status using the catalog of TCR beta chain sequences. In a later analysis, TCR nucleotide sequences were compared against IMGT/GENE-DB human TR gene sequences so that V and J genes could be assigned. In a later analysis, CDR3 sequences and most-parsimonious VDJ recombination scenarios were assigned using the TCRdist pipeline. In a later analysis, every TCR beta chain was defined by the combination of its CDR3 amino acid sequence and its V-gene family, and reads without a unique V-gene family were dropped. In a later analysis, 550 to 650 highly shared, low-generation-probability nucleotide sequences were removed to address suspected cross-contamination and a sequencing artifact. For each public chain, a later analysis derived a clonal expansion index from normalized ranks of inferred template counts within each repertoire. In a later analysis, generation probabilities were computed with a VDJ recombination model fitted to out-of-frame rearrangements, and the resulting probabilities were checked against IGoR. In a later analysis, TCR-TCR, TCR-HLA and TCR-CMV co-occurrence was scored with hypergeometric tests, and a repertoire-size bias correction was applied to TCR pairs. To estimate false discovery rates, a later analysis permuted the HLA or CMV assignments 20 times. In a later analysis, co-occurring TCRs were grouped using DBSCAN, and TCRdist sequence similarity was added for clustering within HLA-allele-positive subsets. Co-occurrence clustering excluded repertoires with fewer than 30,000 or more than 120,000 public chains, plus five with anomalous nucleotide sharing. The table comes from immuneACCESS by way of TCRdb, which keeps in-frame sequences with V and J called. Part of the clones is missing from these tables; in studies checked, under half for an unresolved V gene and the rest for unknown reasons. V and J calls and clone size are copied from that table; D and trimming were computed from the DNA. Counted in this sample were around 140,000 clones; 80% of them appeared once. Jointly, the top ten make up around 4.1% of the sample.

Results the study describes overall, beyond this receptor: Broadly in line with IMGT annotations, most TCR beta V segments showed up in productive rearrangements about 87% or about 30% of the time in an earlier analysis of approximately 640 of the donors. According to a later analysis, TCR association rates differed among HLA loci, with DRB1 alleles showing the most associated TCRs and HLA-C alleles showing the fewest. Because counts were too low, 15 to 20 rarely observed V segments, including chromosome 9 orphons, were excluded from the earlier analysis of some 540 of the donors. A further reported finding was that TCR beta sequences accurately predicted the HLA-A and HLA-B alleles for most subjects in the first cohort. In this cohort, only TCR beta chains were sequenced, and detectable features were limited by the absence of alpha or paired-chain data. A later analysis reported that several top co-occurrence clusters appeared linked to parvovirus B19, influenza, CMV and Epstein-Barr virus. HLA typing was unavailable for some donors at each locus, so association tests used only the typed subset. Most TCR sequences were seen in very few donors, while some public TCRs were found in many individuals. Linkage disequilibrium might explain the correlated functional status among segregating V segments, but an unknown experimental factor could not be ruled out. The only immune exposure information available for the cohort was CMV serostatus. The 87-base-pair reads could not distinguish some IMGT-functional V segments, including TRBV6-2 and TRBV6-3, so those segments were excluded. According to the authors, the approach could potentially be generalized to other disease states and immunological phenotypes. Presence/absence analyses assumed roughly uniform sequencing depth across donors, an assumption that may not hold. An association between a missense DCLRE1C variant and V-gene and J-gene trimming of TCR beta chains was found in a later genetic analysis and replicated in an independent cohort. In a later analysis, HLA-associated TCR beta chains showed more clonal expansion and lower generation probabilities than non-associated chains that were equally common. Assigning TCR associations to individual alleles was difficult when HLA alleles, especially DR and DQ, strongly co-occurred. Specific HLA alleles were associated with 16,951 TCR beta sequences at a false discovery rate of 0.05 in a later analysis. In the study, some 160 TCR beta chains were listed as associated with cytomegalovirus. The sequencing pipeline was judged likely to have produced a cluster of highly shared sequence variants as a technical artifact. According to a later analysis, most CMV-associated TCR beta chains appeared to be HLA-restricted, and the HLA associations seemed to be driven largely by CMV exposure. In a later genetic analysis, fewer N-insertions in productive TCRs were reported among donors in an Asian-associated ancestry cluster than the roughly 640-donor mean. The classifier was reported to diagnose cytomegalovirus status with high specificity and sensitivity in both the original and validation cohorts. In vitro tests confirmed that a few of the cytomegalovirus-associated TCR beta chains recognize cytomegalovirus antigens.

The cohort comprised approximately 700 healthy bone marrow donors. Cohort members were all nominally healthy when sampled, although unrecorded immune exposures were likely present. The donor was CMV seronegative and belonged to the group of 380 or so seronegative cohort members. A peripheral blood sample was provided by each donor, and peripheral blood mononuclear cells were used for TCR beta sequencing. The Qiagen DNeasy Blood Extraction Kit was used to extract genomic DNA from the blood cell samples. In regard to this clone: The antigen it recognizes is unknown. Base qualities are not provided; no much larger clone lies one nucleotide away.

Sequencing was carried out using PBMCs. The chain couples TRBV5-1 to TRBJ1-5; the D gene is perhaps TRBD1, from 6 matching bases. The clonotype comes from a man in his forties in good health and CMV-seronegative. Here is the DNA: TGCGCCAGCAGCACAGGGAGCAATCAGCCCCAGCATTTT. The encoded protein is CASSTGSNQPQHF. With all but the CDR3 taken from the reference TRBV5-1 and TRBJ1-5 genes, the full variable domain is: KAGVTQTPRYLIKTRGQQVTLSCSPISGHRSVSWYQQTPGQGLQFLFEYFSETQRNKGNFPGRFSGRQFSNSRSEMNVSTLELGDSALYLCASSTGSNQPQHFGDGTRLSIL.